The 9 T cell receptor beta chains below all came from one sample that was sequenced in a study of T-cell memory formation after mild COVID-19. MiXCR was run by TCRdb on the 5' RACE reads, yielding one entry per CDR3 protein. The table has more than 350,000 distinct CDR3 sequences, under 25% seen once. The sequencing sample was made of PBMCs or a T cell subset sorted from them (not recorded which). These receptors all come from an adult woman who had mild COVID-19 (a few samples of this study predate the infection). Cell type and time point are not known.

The J gene is TRBJ2-1, the V gene TRBV24-1; 9 nucleotides align to TRBD2. The V and J ends lost 4 bases and 6 bases, in that order; junction bases with no gene match: 6. Germline CDR1 is KGHDR and CDR2 is SFDVKD. The CDR3 has 15 amino acids. The CDR3 here is CATSDPGLAFNEQFF. The CDR3 nucleotides read TGTGCCACCAGTGACCCGGGACTAGCCTTCAATGAGCAGTTCTTC.

The chain links TRBV20-1 to TRBJ2-1; D remains unclear. The germline CDR1 and CDR2 sequences are DFQATT and SNEGSKA (reference sequence). Trimming left V 0 bases short and J 2 bases short, with 8 bases between. This CDR3 comprises 14 residues. CDR3 bases: TGCAGTGCTAGAGATGGGCCTCCCTACAATGAGCAGTTCTTC. Encoded protein: CSARDGPPYNEQFF.

This clonotype was seen only a few times. The chain joins TRBV4-1 to TRBJ2-7, with 7 nucleotides matching TRBD1. CDR1 MGHRA and CDR2 YSYEKL come from the germline V gene. The J segment lost 0 bases and the V segment lost 0 bases, leaving 5 bases of the junction unmatched. This CDR3 is 16 amino acids long. Here the CDR3 reads CASSQEPRGSSYEQYF. The CDR3 DNA reads TGCGCCAGCAGCCAAGAGCCCAGGGGGAGCTCCTACGAGCAGTACTTC.

This clonotype was detected only a few times. The rearrangement joins TRBV20-1 to TRBJ2-3; D is possibly TRBD1 (5 bases). Trimming left V 3 bases short and J 0 bases short, with 7 bases between. Germline V CDR1 and CDR2: DFQATT, SNEGSKA (reference sequence). This CDR3 is 13 amino acids long. DNA for the CDR3: TGCAGTGCTAGTACAGGAAGCACAGATACGCAGTATTTT. Its protein is CSASTGSTDTQYF.

The chain recombines TRBV4-2 with TRBJ2-3, with 10 positions matching TRBD2. Losses at the gene ends were 8 bases for V and 7 bases for J; bases not matched to a gene: 9. The CDR3 loop spans 14 amino acids. CDR1 is LGHNA and CDR2 is YNFKEQ in the germline V gene. The CDR3 nucleotides are TGTGCCAGCGGGAGCGGGGGGGATATAAATACGCAGTATTTT. Protein sequence: CASGSGGDINTQYF.

The sample holds many counts of this clonotype. The chain links TRBV5-1 to TRBJ1-1; 8 bases align to TRBD1. Germline CDR1 SGHRS, CDR2 YFSETQ. The V segment lost 4 bases and the J segment 0 bases; nucleotides outside the gene matches: 8. The CDR3 covers 16 residues. Written as DNA, the CDR3 is TGCGCCAGCAGCCTCGGGACAGGCAGCATGAACACTGAAGCTTTCTTT. Amino acids: CASSLGTGSMNTEAFF.

V usage is TRBV18 and J usage is TRBJ2-2; 9 nucleotides match TRBD2. Germline CDR1 is KGHSH and CDR2 is LQKENI. The CDR3 length is 17 residues. J gave up 0 bases and V 2 bases, and 4 bases lay outside the gene matches. The CDR3: CASSPTLAGTNTGELFF. The CDR3, as DNA: TGTGCCAGCTCACCAACTCTAGCGGGGACGAACACCGGGGAGCTGTTTTTT.

This clonotype was found a few times. The chain recombines TRBV5-1 with TRBJ2-2; D gene uncertain. V lost 0 bases, J lost 4 bases, and 4 bases lay in between. The CDR3 extends over 13 amino acids. Germline CDR1 reads SGHRS; CDR2 reads YFSETQ. The CDR3 bases are TGCGCCAGCAGCTTGGAGCCCACCGGGGAGCTGTTTTTT. Translated: CASSLEPTGELFF.

This clonotype was observed a handful of times. V gene TRBV4-3 combines with J gene TRBJ2-1, with 12 bases fitting TRBD2. The trim removed 1 base at V and 7 bases at J, leaving 8 bases unmatched. The CDR3 has 17 residues. Germline V lookup: CDR1 LGHNA, CDR2 YSLEER. DNA for the CDR3: TGCGCCAGCAGCCAAGGACGACTAGCGGGAGAAACTAATGAGCAGTTCTTC. Its translation is CASSQGRLAGETNEQFF.